These 14 T cell receptor beta chains were sequenced from one sample in a study of shared clonotypes between healthy human individuals. Only in-frame clones appear in the TCRdb table, and some are missing; sequencing was by immunoSEQ multiplex PCR. The sample consists of 640,000 or so clones, around 72% of them appearing once. The sample consisted of memory CD4+ T cells sorted from blood. Sample subset: CD45RA-negative fraction. The receptors shown here come from a woman aged 25 to 39 in good health.

The V call is TRBV9, the J call TRBJ1-3, with unresolved D. The CDR3 has 14 residues. The ends were cut back, 4 bases at V and 0 bases at J, with 8 bases in the middle. From germline, CDR1 is SGDLS and CDR2 YYNGEE. CDR3 in amino acids: CASSPDTSGNTIYF. The CDR3 region has the DNA TGTGCCAGCAGCCCCGACACCTCTGGAAACACCATATATTTT.

This chain uses TRBV7-3 with TRBJ1-1; D gene uncertain. The V gene's germline CDR1 is SGHTA and CDR2 FQGTGA. Deletions cut 5 bases from V and 1 base from J, with 11 bases between. The CDR3 is made up of 14 amino acids. The CDR3 spells CASSHPQGNTEAFF. CDR3 coding DNA: TGTGCCAGCAGCCACCCCCAAGGGAACACTGAAGCTTTCTTT.

This clone was recorded many times. The rearrangement uses TRBV5-1 and TRBJ2-7, with 7 bases matching TRBD1. V trimming: 0 bases; J trimming: 6 bases; junction bases outside the gene matches: 12. The CDR3 consists of 16 residues. The V gene's germline CDR1 is SGHRS and CDR2 YFSETQ. The CDR3 coding sequence is TGCGCCAGCAGCTTGGCTTCAGGGACAGTAGCTCGCGAGCAGTACTTC. Translating gives CASSLASGTVAREQYF. Filled out from reference TRBV5-1 and TRBJ2-7, the complete variable domain reads KAGVTQTPRYLIKTRGQQVTLSCSPISGHRSVSWYQQTPGQGLQFLFEYFSETQRNKGNFPGRFSGRQFSNSRSEMNVSTLELGDSALYLCASSLASGTVAREQYFGPGTRLTVT.

This clone was seen only a few times. CDR3 amino acids: CASSRSGMGNEQFF. DNA for the CDR3: TGTGCCAGTAGTAGGAGCGGGATGGGAAATGAGCAGTTCTTC. This chain uses TRBV19 with TRBJ2-1; 7 nucleotides agree with TRBD2. This CDR3 is 14 amino acids long. Looked up from germline, CDR1 is LNHDA and CDR2 is SQIVND (reference sequence). Unmatched junction bases numbered 7, after V lost 4 bases and J lost 7 bases.

V usage is TRBV15 and J usage is TRBJ2-7; D is unresolved. CDR1 LNHNV and CDR2 YYDKDF come from the germline V gene (reference sequence). There are 14 residues in the CDR3. V was cut by 4 bases and J by 3 bases, with 13 bases left in between. The CDR3: CATSMDGKGYEQYF. The CDR3 DNA is TGTGCCACCAGCATGGACGGTAAAGGCTACGAGCAGTACTTC. The full variable domain, with the rest looked up from reference TRBV15 and TRBJ2-7, is DAMVIQNPRYQVTQFGKPVTLSCSQTLNHNVMYWYQQKSSQAPKLLFHYYDKDFNNEADTPDNFQSRRPNTSFCFLDIRSPGLGDTAMYLCATSMDGKGYEQYFGPGTRLTVT.

The V gene is TRBV11-2, the J gene TRBJ1-1; no reliable D call. CDR1 SGHAT and CDR2 FQNNGV come from the germline V gene. The CDR3 is 13 amino acids. Trimming left V 5 bases short and J 3 bases short, with 10 bases between. CDR3 bases: TGTGCCAGCAGCGTCGGTATCGACACTGAAGCTTTCTTT. Translation: CASSVGIDTEAFF.

This chain uses TRBV28 with TRBJ2-7; 13 bases are shared with TRBD2. V trimming: 6 bases; J trimming: 5 bases; junction bases outside the gene matches: 4. The V gene's germline CDR1 is MDHEN and CDR2 SYDVKM. CDR3 size: 14 residues. The CDR3 nucleotides are TGTGCCAGCAGCCTCGGACTAGCGGGAGACGAGCAGTACTTC. Its protein is CASSLGLAGDEQYF.

The rearrangement uses TRBV5-1 and TRBJ1-2; D perhaps matches TRBD1 (6 bases). V was shortened by 1 base and J by 4 bases, with 14 bases between the two germline ends. The CDR3 has 15 amino acids. Per the germline V gene, CDR1 is SGHRS and CDR2 is YFSETQ. The CDR3: CASSLQGQQGYGYTF. The CDR3 nucleotides read TGCGCCAGCAGCTTGCAAGGACAGCAAGGCTATGGCTACACCTTC. Filled out from reference TRBV5-1 and TRBJ1-2, the complete variable domain reads KAGVTQTPRYLIKTRGQQVTLSCSPISGHRSVSWYQQTPGQGLQFLFEYFSETQRNKGNFPGRFSGRQFSNSRSEMNVSTLELGDSALYLCASSLQGQQGYGYTFGSGTRLTVV.

The V and J genes are TRBV29-1 and TRBJ1-4; no clear D gene. This CDR3 contains 11 residues. The ends were cut back, 4 bases at V and 4 bases at J, with 4 bases in the middle. In germline, CDR1 is SQVTM, CDR2 ANQGSEA. This CDR3 is CSVVGNEKLFF. The DNA of the CDR3 is TGCAGCGTTGTAGGTAATGAAAAACTGTTTTTT.

V and J are TRBV7-2 and TRBJ1-6; tentative D call: TRBD1 (5 bases). The V end lost 5 bases, the J end lost 5 bases, and 13 bases lay between the germline ends. CDR3 length: 15 amino acids. Germline V CDR1 and CDR2: SGHTA, FQGNSA. The CDR3 spells CASSPGREHNSPLHF. The CDR3 DNA follows: TGTGCCAGCAGCCCGGGCAGGGAGCATAATTCACCCCTCCACTTT.

This chain uses TRBV6-6 with TRBJ2-7, with D possibly TRBD1 on 6 matching bases. The CDR3 has 14 amino acids. V lost 6 bases, J lost 4 bases, and 16 bases lay in between. Germline V gene sequence: CDR1 MNHNY, CDR2 SVGAGI (reference sequence). Written as DNA, the CDR3 is TGTGCCAGCAGCCTTAAACAGGGTGGGTACGAGCAGTACTTC. It translates to CASSLKQGGYEQYF.

Points on this clone: Other DNA sequences in the sample encode the same CDR3. This chain uses TRBV7-2 with TRBJ2-5; D gene ambiguous. Trimming cost V 0 bases and J 3 bases, with 8 bases left between them. CDR3 length: 14 amino acids. Germline CDR1 reads SGHTA; CDR2 reads FQGNSA. In DNA, the CDR3 is TGTGCCAGCAGCTTAGCTGGCAGTAAAGAGACCCAGTACTTC. Translation gives CASSLAGSKETQYF. The whole variable domain, filled in from reference TRBV7-2 and TRBJ2-5, reads GAGVSQSPSNKVTEKGKDVELRCDPISGHTALYWYRQSLGQGLEFLIYFQGNSAPDKSGLPSDRFSAERTGGSVSTLTIQRTQQEDSAVYLCASSLAGSKETQYFGPGTRLLVL.

The rearrangement uses TRBV6-1 and TRBJ2-6, with TRBD2 identical over 8 bases. The germline gives CDR1 MNHNS, CDR2 SASEGT. The V segment lost 2 bases and the J segment 11 bases; nucleotides outside the gene matches: 14. This CDR3 is built from 17 residues. The CDR3 sequence is CASSEKGLTSGSDVLTF. DNA of the CDR3: TGTGCCAGCAGTGAAAAGGGGTTAACTAGCGGCTCAGACGTCCTGACTTTC.

Concerning this clone itself: With only one base between it and a far larger clone, this is likely a read error. Other DNA variants within this sample encode the same CDR3. This sequence joins TRBV7-9 and TRBJ1-3; the match to TRBD1 covers 7 bases. Germline CDR1 and CDR2: SEHNR and FQNEAQ (reference sequence). This CDR3 comprises 14 residues. V dropped 3 bases and J dropped 2; count of bases not matched to a gene: 1. The CDR3 DNA follows: TGTGCCAGCAGCTTGGGGACAGCTGGAAACACCATATATTTT. Amino acids: CASSLGTAGNTIYF. Full variable domain (rest looked up from reference TRBV7-9 and TRBJ1-3): DTGVSQNPRHKITKRGQNVTFRCDPISEHNRLYWYRQTLGQGPEFLTYFQNEAQLEKSRLLSDRFSAERPKGSFSTLEIQRTEQGDSAMYLCASSLGTAGNTIYFGEGSWLTVV.